The 14 T cell receptor beta chains below were found in one sample sequenced in a study of blood T cell repertoires in COVID-19. This table comes from immunoSEQ multiplex PCR, and its TCRdb copy is limited to in-frame clones, with some not included. This sample carries about 480,000 clones, about 91% of them seen once, and the ten largest clones take over 9.5%. The sequenced sample was peripheral blood. Every receptor here comes from a woman between 50 and 59 years old with COVID-19, enrolled during active disease.

The CDR3 protein is CASSLVSGLGYEQYF. The CDR3 DNA follows: TGCGCCAGCAGCTTGGTTTCGGGTCTGGGCTACGAGCAGTACTTC. The gene calls are TRBV5-1 and TRBJ2-7; D unclear. The CDR3 has 15 amino acids. V was shortened by 0 bases and J by 3 bases, with 13 bases between the two germline ends. Germline V gives CDR1 SGHRS, CDR2 YFSETQ.

The chain's CDR3 is CSVERSGNTEAFF. CDR3 nucleotides: TGCAGCGTTGAAAGGTCAGGAAACACTGAAGCTTTCTTT. The chain employs TRBV29-1 and TRBJ1-1; the D is unclear. The germline V gene encodes CDR1 SQVTM and CDR2 ANQGSEA. The CDR3 is made up of 13 amino acids. Deletions cut 2 bases from V and 2 bases from J, with 9 bases between.

This chain uses TRBV6-5 with TRBJ1-5; no clear D gene. The CDR3 runs 13 residues. Per germline, CDR1 MNHEY and CDR2 SVGAGI. Trimming stripped 5 bases from V and 0 bases from J, with 5 bases between. The CDR3 loop reads CASSTNSNQPQHF. The DNA of the CDR3 is TGTGCCAGCAGTACAAATAGCAATCAGCCCCAGCATTTT.

This clone was seen a handful of times. V is TRBV11-3 and J is TRBJ1-1; D is perhaps TRBD1 (5 bases). The CDR3 consists of 14 residues. CDR1 SGHNT and CDR2 YENEEA come from the germline V gene. V was cut by 4 bases and J by 4 bases, with 13 bases left in between. The CDR3 nucleotides read TGTGCCAGCAGCTCCACCGGGACTTCCACTGAAGCTTTCTTT. Its translation: CASSSTGTSTEAFF.

J is TRBJ2-2 and V is TRBV5-1, with 10 bases that match TRBD2. This CDR3 is 18 amino acids long. Germline V gene data show CDR1 as SGHRS and CDR2 as YFSETQ. Unmatched junction bases numbered 10, after V lost 0 bases and J lost 5 bases. CDR3 sequence: CASSLALAGVPRTGELFF. CDR3 in DNA: TGCGCCAGCAGCTTGGCCCTAGCGGGGGTACCTCGGACCGGGGAGCTGTTTTTT. Looking up the rest from reference TRBV5-1 and TRBJ2-2 gives the full variable domain: KAGVTQTPRYLIKTRGQQVTLSCSPISGHRSVSWYQQTPGQGLQFLFEYFSETQRNKGNFPGRFSGRQFSNSRSEMNVSTLELGDSALYLCASSLALAGVPRTGELFFGEGSRLTVL.

CDR3 sequence (DNA): TGTGCCTGGAGTCCGACAGGTAGCAATCAGCCCCAGCATTTT. It translates to CAWSPTGSNQPQHF. The gene calls are TRBV30 and TRBJ1-5, with D possibly matching TRBD1 (6 bases). The CDR3 covers 14 residues. The germline CDR1 and CDR2 sequences are GTSNPN and SVGIG (reference sequence). V shed 2 bases and J shed 0 bases, with 8 bases lying between them.

This sequence joins TRBV5-4 and TRBJ2-2; TRBD1 matches 7 bases. V was clipped by 6 bases and J by 6 bases; unmatched bases: 8. CDR3 length: 14 amino acids. Germline CDR1 is SGHNT and CDR2 is YYREEE (reference sequence). The CDR3 DNA is TGTGCCAGCAAATTAACAGGGGCCCCCGGGGAGCTGTTTTTT. This codes for CASKLTGAPGELFF.

The genes are TRBV12-3 or TRBV12-4 and TRBJ1-5, with no clear D. Trimming pared 3 bases from V and 9 bases from J, leaving 6 bases between. The CDR3 sequence is 11 residues long. Written as DNA, the CDR3 is TGTGCCAGCAGTTTGGAGGGGCCCCAGCATTTT. Translating gives CASSLEGPQHF.

This rearrangement joins TRBV5-6 to TRBJ1-2; the D is unclear. CDR3 length: 14 residues. Germline lookup yields CDR1 SGHDT and CDR2 YYEEEE. The ends were cut back, 7 bases at V and 0 bases at J, with 13 bases in the middle. The CDR3, as DNA: TGTGCCAGCCACGAGGCAGCTTCTAACTATGGCTACACCTTC. Translating it yields CASHEAASNYGYTF.

J is TRBJ1-1 and V is TRBV27; 7 nucleotides align to TRBD1. J lost 1 base, V lost 6 bases, and 8 bases had no gene match. The germline CDR1 and CDR2 sequences are MNHEY and SMNVEV (reference sequence). There are 15 residues in the CDR3. CDR3 nucleotide sequence: TGTGCCAGCAGGGTTTGGAGACAGGGGAACACTGAAGCTTTCTTT. Amino acid sequence: CASRVWRQGNTEAFF.

The chain joins TRBV12-3 or TRBV12-4 to TRBJ2-1; D not certain. Trimming pared 1 base from V and 13 bases from J, leaving 8 bases between. CDR3 length: 11 amino acids. CDR3 nucleotides: TGTGCCAGCAGTTTAGGGCAGGCACAGTTCTTC. Translation: CASSLGQAQFF.

This clone was observed a single time. The chain uses TRBV12-3 or TRBV12-4 and TRBJ1-1; a weak D match, TRBD1 (5 bases). The V end lost 4 bases, the J end lost 5 bases, and 11 bases lay between the germline ends. The CDR3 runs to 13 residues. The CDR3 reads CASSSFRETEAFF. The CDR3 coding sequence is TGTGCCAGCAGTTCATTCAGGGAAACTGAAGCTTTCTTT.

This clone was counted between two and nine times. The chain joins TRBV4-1 to TRBJ1-5; D is undetermined. The CDR3 runs 13 residues. The V end lost 8 bases, the J end lost 2 bases, and 10 bases lay between the germline ends. The germline gives CDR1 MGHRA, CDR2 YSYEKL. DNA for the CDR3: TGCGCCAGCGCACTAGAAGGCAATCAGCCCCAGCATTTT. Translating gives CASALEGNQPQHF.

CDR3 coding DNA: TGTGCCAGCAGCTTTAAAGAGGGTGAGCAGTTCTTC. Protein: CASSFKEGEQFF. The rearrangement joins TRBV7-9 to TRBJ2-1, with D possibly TRBD2 on 5 matching bases. The CDR3 runs 12 residues. The germline gives CDR1 SEHNR, CDR2 FQNEAQ (reference sequence). Trimming took 3 bases from V and 9 from J, leaving 9 bases between them.